This TCR beta chain was obtained from a study of cytomegalovirus exposure and HLA in healthy donors. Study-level information: Of 300 to 500 genotyped donors, about 80% grouped in the Caucasian-associated ancestry cluster. The study's findings and limits: Across donors, sequencing depth was assumed by presence/absence analyses to be roughly uniform.

The CDR3 contains 17 residues. Germline-derived CDR1 and CDR2 are LGHNA and YNFKEQ. V lost 4 bases and J lost 0, with 16 bases in between. Vbeta (60) and Jbeta (13) primers were used in the PCR. Method: immunoSEQ multiplex PCR; TCRdb's copy keeps in-frame clones and lacks some. The sample carries fewer than 150,000 clones, 77% recorded once. Concerning this clone itself: Its antigen is not identified.

The receptor comes from a woman aged 50 to 60 in good health and CMV-seronegative. The chain couples TRBV4-2 to TRBJ1-3, with D maybe TRBD1 (5 bases). The sequencing sample was made of PBMCs. The CDR3 sequence is CASSPPGGGSSGNTIYF. As DNA, the CDR3 is TGTGCCAGCAGCCCCCCTGGCGGGGGTTCCTCTGGAAACACCATATATTTT.